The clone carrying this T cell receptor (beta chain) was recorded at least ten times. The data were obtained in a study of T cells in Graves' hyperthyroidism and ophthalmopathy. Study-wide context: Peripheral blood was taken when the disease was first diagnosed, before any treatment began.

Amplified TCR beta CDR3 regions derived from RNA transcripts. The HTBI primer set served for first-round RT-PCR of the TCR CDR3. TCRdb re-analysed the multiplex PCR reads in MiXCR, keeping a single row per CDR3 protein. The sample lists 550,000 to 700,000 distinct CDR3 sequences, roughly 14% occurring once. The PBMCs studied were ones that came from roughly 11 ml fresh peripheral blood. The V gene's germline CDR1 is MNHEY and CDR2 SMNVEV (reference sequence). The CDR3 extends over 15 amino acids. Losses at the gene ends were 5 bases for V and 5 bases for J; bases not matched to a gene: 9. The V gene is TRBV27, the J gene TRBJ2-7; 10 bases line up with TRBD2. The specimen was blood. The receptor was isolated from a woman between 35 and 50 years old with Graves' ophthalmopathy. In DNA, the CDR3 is TGTGCCAGCAGTGCCATTAGCGGGAGGTCGAACGAGCAGTACTTC. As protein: CASSAISGRSNEQYF.